These T cell receptor beta chains were read from a single sample in a study of identical twins. TCRdb reanalysed the 5' RACE reads using MiXCR and keeps one entry per CDR3 protein. The sample shows some 1,700,000 distinct CDR3 sequences, less than 35% of them seen only once. The sequenced sample consisted of cord blood. These receptors all come from a newborn girl in good health. Each CDR3 is given with its conserved first and last residue. A D gene is named only where the DNA matches it firmly. Clone size is not always given. Where it is, it says once, few, many or a class for expanded clones.

length	size	V	J	D	CDR3	DNA
16	many	TRBV24-1	TRBJ2-7	TRBD1	CATSAATGTDSYEQYF	TGTGCCACCAGTGCCGCAACCGGGACAGATTCCTACGAGCAGTACTTC
13	NA	TRBV20-1	TRBJ2-7	TRBD2	CSARIAGGYEQYF	TGCAGTGCCCGAATAGCGGGAGGCTACGAGCAGTACTTC
15	few	TRBV3-1	TRBJ2-1	TRBD2	CASSQAGGLKEEQFF	TGTGCCAGCAGCCAAGCGGGGGGACTAAAGGAGGAGCAGTTCTTC
14	many	TRBV28	TRBJ2-1	TRBD2	CASSWTSGRGEQFF	TGTGCCAGCAGTTGGACTAGCGGGAGAGGTGAGCAGTTCTTC
15	few	TRBV20-1	TRBJ2-7	NA	CSALPLALPSYEQYF	TGCAGTGCCCTCCCCCTAGCGCTCCCCTCCTACGAGCAGTACTTC
11	many	TRBV12-3/TRBV12-4	TRBJ2-3	NA	CASSSTGGQYF	TGTGCCAGCAGTTCGACTGGAGGGCAGTATTTT
17	few	TRBV27	TRBJ2-3	TRBD2	CASSWASGDREADTQYF	TGTGCCAGCAGTTGGGCTAGCGGGGACCGGGAGGCAGATACGCAGTATTTT
14	NA	TRBV4-2	TRBJ2-7	NA	CASSPRTVAYEQYF	TGTGCCAGCAGCCCTAGGACGGTGGCCTACGAGCAGTACTTC
17	few	TRBV25-1	TRBJ2-7	NA	CASSAFSGGERSYEQYF	TGTGCCAGCAGTGCCTTTTCCGGGGGTGAGCGGTCCTACGAGCAGTACTTC
17	many	TRBV7-9	TRBJ2-3	TRBD2	CASSPRLAGGSTDTQYF	TGTGCCAGCAGCCCAAGACTAGCGGGAGGCTCCACAGATACGCAGTATTTT
16	NA	TRBV6-5	TRBJ2-2	TRBD1	CASSYSQGAMVPELFF	TGTGCCAGCAGTTACAGTCAGGGGGCTATGGTACCGGAGCTGTTTTTT
15	NA	TRBV3-1	TRBJ2-2	NA	CASSQAGVTTGELFF	TGTGCCAGCAGCCAAGCGGGAGTGACTACCGGGGAGCTGTTTTTT
14	NA	TRBV20-1	TRBJ2-7	TRBD2	CSAPTSGGRYEQYF	TGCAGTGCGCCGACTAGCGGGGGCCGTTACGAGCAGTACTTC
15	once	TRBV20-1	TRBJ1-5	NA	CSARPKGPRNQPQHF	TGCAGTGCTAGACCGAAAGGCCCCCGCAATCAGCCCCAGCATTTT
14	NA	TRBV10-3	TRBJ2-3	NA	CAISGTPGADTQYF	TGTGCCATCAGTGGGACCCCAGGGGCAGATACGCAGTATTTT
14	NA	TRBV11-2	TRBJ2-7	NA	CASSLVIRPLEQYF	TGTGCCAGCAGCTTAGTTATTCGGCCCCTCGAGCAGTACTTC
14	few	TRBV10-3	TRBJ2-2	NA	CAIKEGVNTGELFF	TGTGCCATCAAGGAGGGCGTGAACACCGGGGAGCTGTTTTTT
13	few	TRBV12-3/TRBV12-4	TRBJ2-7	NA	CASSYRENYEQYF	TGTGCCAGCAGTTACAGGGAAAACTACGAGCAGTACTTC
16	few	TRBV5-1	TRBJ2-1	TRBD2	CASSFASGGVRGEQFF	TGCGCCAGCAGCTTTGCTAGCGGGGGGGTTCGCGGTGAGCAGTTCTTC
15	NA	TRBV12-3/TRBV12-4	TRBJ2-5	TRBD2	CASTPRSGAFYEQYF	TGTGCCAGCACCCCCCGTAGCGGGGCTTTCTATGAGCAGTACTTC
16	NA	TRBV5-1	TRBJ2-7	TRBD1	CASSPVGQDPTYEQYF	TGCGCCAGCAGCCCAGTAGGACAGGACCCTACCTACGAGCAGTACTTC
14	many	TRBV12-3/TRBV12-4	TRBJ2-7	NA	CASSLGRDSYEQYF	TGTGCCAGCAGCTTAGGACGGGACTCCTACGAGCAGTACTTC
18	NA	TRBV20-1	TRBJ2-3	NA	CSARDPLFVRGPGDTQYF	TGCAGTGCTAGAGACCCCCTTTTTGTGCGGGGGCCGGGAGATACGCAGTATTTT
18	NA	TRBV5-1	TRBJ2-1	TRBD2	CASSSSGGAYSPTNEQFF	TGCGCCAGCAGCTCTAGCGGGGGGGCCTACTCCCCTACAAATGAGCAGTTCTTC
12	many	TRBV29-1	TRBJ2-4	TRBD1	CSAGTGTNIQYF	TGCAGCGCGGGGACAGGAACTAACATTCAGTACTTC
15	few	TRBV28	TRBJ2-5	TRBD2	CASSLRGGTSKTQYF	TGTGCCAGCAGTTTACGGGGGGGCACCTCGAAGACCCAGTACTTC
15	few	TRBV7-2	TRBJ2-7	NA	CASSLVGLSSYEQYF	TGTGCCAGCAGCTTAGTGGGGTTAAGCTCCTACGAGCAGTACTTC
17	NA	TRBV4-1	TRBJ2-1	TRBD2	CASSQDHGTSPNNEQFF	TGCGCCAGCAGCCAAGATCATGGGACTAGCCCTAACAATGAGCAGTTCTTC
9	many	TRBV20-1	TRBJ1-2	NA	CTRDYGYTF	TGTACAAGAGACTATGGCTACACCTTC
11	many	TRBV5-1	TRBJ2-1	NA	CASSLAGEQFF	TGCGCCAGCAGCTTGGCCGGTGAGCAGTTCTTC
12	few	TRBV27	TRBJ1-2	TRBD1	CASGTGESGYTF	TGTGCCAGTGGAACAGGGGAGTCTGGCTACACCTTC
14	NA	TRBV30	TRBJ2-7	NA	CAWSVGQSGDEQYF	TGTGCCTGGAGTGTTGGACAGTCGGGGGACGAGCAGTACTTC
14	NA	TRBV6-5	TRBJ2-2	NA	CASSYDGGPGELFF	TGTGCCAGCAGTTACGATGGGGGGCCCGGGGAGCTGTTTTTT
13	few	TRBV5-1	TRBJ2-7	NA	CASRPDTSYEQYF	TGCGCCAGCAGACCCGACACTTCCTACGAGCAGTACTTC
13	NA	TRBV29-1	TRBJ2-2	TRBD1	CGGTGGAQRELFF	TGCGGCGGAACAGGGGGCGCCCAGAGGGAGCTGTTTTTT
16	few	TRBV25-1	TRBJ1-4	NA	CASSDRVLGTNEKLFF	TGTGCCAGCAGTGACAGGGTGTTGGGAACTAATGAAAAACTGTTTTTT